The clone carrying this TCR beta chain has more than one count but fewer than ten. Antigen: not known. As part of library construction, unique molecular identifiers were attached to individual cDNA molecules. TCRdb called the 5' RACE reads again in MiXCR, with one record for every CDR3 protein. The sample records fewer than 55,000 distinct CDR3 sequences, around 10% being singletons. These data come from a study of early T cells in non-severe SARS-CoV-2 infection. The overall study: The sequenced material was bulk RNA from unsorted whole blood, and its chains were unpaired.

This CDR3 contains 13 residues. Germline assignment: CDR1 SNHLY and CDR2 FYNNEI. Trimming took 4 bases from V and 2 from J, leaving 9 bases between them. General study points: Anti-spike CD8 specificities were favored by VDJdb matching, whose results missed private and CD4 specificities.

The specimen sequenced was whole blood. This sequence was found in an adult who was a healthcare worker with PCR-confirmed SARS-CoV-2 infection or an uninfected control (not recorded which). The V and J genes are TRBV2 and TRBJ2-7, with a tentative D call TRBD1 (5 bases). The CDR3 here is CASSVAGTYEQYF. The CDR3 DNA sequence: TGTGCCAGCAGTGTCGCAGGGACCTACGAGCAGTACTTC. Looking up the rest from reference TRBV2 and TRBJ2-7 gives the full variable domain: EPEVTQTPSHQVTQMGQEVILRCVPISNHLYFYWYRQILGQKVEFLVSFYNNEISEKSEIFDDQFSVERPDGSNFTLKIRSTKLEDSAMYFCASSVAGTYEQYFGPGTRLTVT.